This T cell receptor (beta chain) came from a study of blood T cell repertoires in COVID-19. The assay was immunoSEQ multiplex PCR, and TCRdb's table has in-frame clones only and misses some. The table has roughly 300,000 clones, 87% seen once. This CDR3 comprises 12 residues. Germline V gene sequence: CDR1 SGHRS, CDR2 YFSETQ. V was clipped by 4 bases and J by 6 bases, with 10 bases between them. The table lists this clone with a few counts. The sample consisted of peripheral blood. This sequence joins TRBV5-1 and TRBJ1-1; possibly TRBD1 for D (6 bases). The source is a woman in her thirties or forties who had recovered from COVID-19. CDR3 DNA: TGCGCCAGCAGCCTACAGGGACCTGAAGCTTTCTTT. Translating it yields CASSLQGPEAFF.